This note documents a single T cell receptor beta chain sequence. No antigen is known for it. This sample is drawn from a study of early T cells in non-severe SARS-CoV-2 infection. Overall study context: With bulk RNA from unsorted whole blood as input, sequencing yielded unpaired chains.

This CDR3 contains 15 residues. CDR1 and CDR2 from the germline V gene are SQVTM and ANQGSEA. Trimming took 1 base from V and 2 from J, leaving 13 bases between them. Attachment of unique molecular identifiers was made to individual cDNA molecules. One entry per CDR3 protein results from TCRdb running MiXCR on the 5' RACE reads. The table has 70,000 to 85,000 distinct CDR3 sequences, 9.5% to 13% seen once. Study-wide results and limits: VDJdb matching skewed toward anti-spike CD8 responses, missing private and CD4 specificities.

J is TRBJ2-3 and V is TRBV29-1; D gene unclear. The specimen was whole blood. This sequence was found in an adult who was a healthcare worker with PCR-confirmed SARS-CoV-2 infection or an uninfected control (not recorded which). CDR3 protein: CSVEGLAEDTDTQYF. Written as DNA, the CDR3 is TGCAGCGTTGAAGGTCTGGCGGAAGACACAGATACGCAGTATTTT.